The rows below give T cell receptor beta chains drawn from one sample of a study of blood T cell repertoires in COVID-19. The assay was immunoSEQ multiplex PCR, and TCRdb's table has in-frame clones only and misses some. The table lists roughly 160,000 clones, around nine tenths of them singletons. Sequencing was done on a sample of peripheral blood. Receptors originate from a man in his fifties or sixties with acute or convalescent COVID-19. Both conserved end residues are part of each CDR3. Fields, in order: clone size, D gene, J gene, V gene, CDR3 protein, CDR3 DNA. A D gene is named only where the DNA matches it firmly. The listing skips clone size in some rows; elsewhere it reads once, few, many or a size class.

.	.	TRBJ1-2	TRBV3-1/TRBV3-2	CASSQSPGKPHTNYGYTF	TGTGCCAGCAGCCAAAGTCCAGGGAAGCCCCATACTAACTATGGCTACACCTTC
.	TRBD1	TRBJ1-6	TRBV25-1	CASSLAGQVGSPLHF	TGTGCCAGCAGTCTTGCGGGACAGGTTGGATCACCCCTCCACTTT
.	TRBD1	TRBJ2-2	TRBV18	CASSLRTGDNTGELFF	TGTGCCAGCTCACTTCGGACAGGGGACAACACCGGGGAGCTGTTTTTT
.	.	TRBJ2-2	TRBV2	CASVQGTPTGELFF	TGTGCCAGCGTGCAGGGGACACCCACCGGGGAGCTGTTTTTT
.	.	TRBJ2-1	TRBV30	CAWSVGAGARNEQFF	TGTGCCTGGAGTGTGGGTGCGGGGGCCAGGAATGAGCAGTTCTTC
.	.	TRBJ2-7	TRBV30	CAWRRGALGEQYF	TGTGCCTGGAGGCGCGGCGCTCTGGGCGAGCAGTACTTC
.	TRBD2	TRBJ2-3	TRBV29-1	CSAETSGDTQYF	TGCAGCGCCGAGACTAGCGGGGATACGCAGTATTTT
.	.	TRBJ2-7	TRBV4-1	CASSRGLASDNYEQYF	TGCGCCAGCAGCCGGGGATTAGCGAGTGACAATTACGAGCAGTACTTC
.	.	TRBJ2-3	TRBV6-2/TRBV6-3	CASSFTGGTQYF	TGTGCCAGCAGCTTTACTGGTGGTACGCAGTATTTT
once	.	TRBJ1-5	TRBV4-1	CASSQVGRVGEEPQHF	TGCGCCAGCAGCCAAGTCGGTAGGGTAGGGGAGGAGCCCCAGCATTTT
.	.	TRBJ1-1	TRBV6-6	CASSYGQKNTEAFF	TGTGCCAGCAGTTACGGTCAGAAGAACACTGAAGCTTTCTTT
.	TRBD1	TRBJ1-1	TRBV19	CASSSTGERGAFF	TGTGCCAGTAGTTCGACAGGGGAGAGGGGGGCTTTCTTT
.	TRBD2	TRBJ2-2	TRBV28	CASSGGLVRLKNTGELFF	TGTGCCAGCAGCGGGGGACTAGTCCGGTTGAAGAACACCGGGGAGCTGTTTTTT
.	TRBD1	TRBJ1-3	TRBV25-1	CASSDLGTGSGNTIYF	TGTGCCAGCAGTGATTTAGGGACAGGGTCCGGAAACACCATATATTTT
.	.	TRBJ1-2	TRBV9	CASTPAGRGDF	TGTGCCAGCACCCCGGCGGGGAGGGGGGACTTC
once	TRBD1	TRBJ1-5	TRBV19	CASSIDGTGANQPQHF	TGTGCCAGTAGTATAGACGGGACAGGGGCGAATCAGCCCCAGCATTTT
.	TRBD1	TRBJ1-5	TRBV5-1	CASSPGQGHNQPQHF	TGCGCCAGCAGCCCAGGACAGGGCCACAATCAGCCCCAGCATTTT
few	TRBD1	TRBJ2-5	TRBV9	CASSVAPIGGGQETQYF	TGTGCCAGCAGCGTAGCTCCGATAGGGGGCGGGCAAGAGACCCAGTACTTC
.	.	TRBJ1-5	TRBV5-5	CASSLSWGYSNQPQHF	TGTGCCAGCAGCTTAAGCTGGGGCTACAGCAATCAGCCCCAGCATTTT
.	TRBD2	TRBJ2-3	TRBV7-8	CASSSVGGGWTQYF	TGTGCCAGCAGCTCTGTTGGGGGGGGGTGGACGCAGTATTTT
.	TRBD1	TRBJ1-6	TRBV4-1	CASSHQQGGVNSPLHF	TGCGCCAGCAGCCATCAACAGGGGGGAGTGAATTCACCCCTCCACTTT
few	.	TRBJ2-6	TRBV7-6	CASSLVAAVSGANVLTF	TGTGCCAGCAGCTTAGTGGCGGCGGTCTCTGGGGCCAACGTCCTGACTTTC
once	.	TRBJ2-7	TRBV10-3	CAIKTGYEQYF	TGTGCCATCAAGACAGGCTACGAGCAGTACTTC
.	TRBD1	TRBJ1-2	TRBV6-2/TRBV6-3	CASSVPTGGTTFAGYTF	TGTGCCAGCAGTGTTCCGACAGGGGGCACGACTTTCGCTGGCTACACCTTC
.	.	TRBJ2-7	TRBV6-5	CASSLFGSYEQYF	TGTGCCAGCAGTCTGTTCGGCTCCTACGAGCAGTACTTC
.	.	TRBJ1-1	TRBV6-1	CASSEAQSKNEAFF	TGTGCCAGCAGTGAAGCCCAAAGCAAGAATGAAGCTTTCTTT
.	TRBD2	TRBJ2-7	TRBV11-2	CASSWTSGRTYEQYF	TGTGCCAGCAGCTGGACTAGCGGGCGAACCTACGAGCAGTACTTC
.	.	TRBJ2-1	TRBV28	CASSWHNEQFF	TGTGCCAGCAGTTGGCACAATGAGCAGTTCTTC
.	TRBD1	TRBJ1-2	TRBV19	CASSSSRDSTDGYTF	TGTGCCAGTAGTTCCAGCCGGGACAGCACGGATGGCTACACCTTC
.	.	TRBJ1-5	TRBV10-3	CAISRDHSNQPQHF	TGTGCCATCAGTCGGGATCATAGCAATCAGCCCCAGCATTTT
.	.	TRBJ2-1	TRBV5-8	CASSLEAGRNEQFF	TGTGCCAGCAGCTTGGAGGCAGGTCGGAATGAGCAGTTCTTC
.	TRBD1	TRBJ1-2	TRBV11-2	CASSSGQGYGYTF	TGTGCCAGCAGCTCCGGACAGGGCTATGGCTACACCTTC
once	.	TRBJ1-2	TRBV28	CASSWLGGGYTF	TGTGCCAGCAGTTGGTTAGGGGGTGGCTACACCTTC
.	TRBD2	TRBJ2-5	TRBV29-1	CSVEVRRERQETQYF	TGCAGCGTTGAAGTTCGGCGGGAGCGGCAAGAGACCCAGTACTTC
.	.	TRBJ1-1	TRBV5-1	CASSLEWGAEAFF	TGCGCCAGCAGCTTGGAATGGGGGGCTGAAGCTTTCTTT
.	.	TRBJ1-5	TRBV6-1	CASSELDRWFNQPQHF	TGTGCCAGCAGTGAATTAGACAGGTGGTTTAATCAGCCCCAGCATTTT
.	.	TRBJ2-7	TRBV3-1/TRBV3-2	CASSQIGLEQYF	TGTGCCAGCAGCCAAATAGGACTCGAGCAGTACTTC
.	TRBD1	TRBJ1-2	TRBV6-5	CASMPGGQTYGYTF	TGTGCCAGCATGCCCGGGGGACAGACGTATGGCTACACCTTC
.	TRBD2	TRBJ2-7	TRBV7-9	CASSPRTGRGSYEQYF	TGTGCCAGCAGCCCAAGGACTGGGAGGGGCTCCTACGAGCAGTACTTC
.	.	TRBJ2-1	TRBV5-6	CASSLTGVVNEQFF	TGTGCCAGCAGCTTGACGGGAGTGGTCAATGAGCAGTTCTTC
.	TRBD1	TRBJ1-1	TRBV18	CASSQQGDTEAFF	TGTGCCAGCTCACAGCAGGGGGACACTGAAGCTTTCTTT
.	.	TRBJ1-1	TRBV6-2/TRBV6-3	CASSRDGEGTEAFF	TGTGCCAGCAGTCGTGACGGTGAGGGCACTGAAGCTTTCTTT